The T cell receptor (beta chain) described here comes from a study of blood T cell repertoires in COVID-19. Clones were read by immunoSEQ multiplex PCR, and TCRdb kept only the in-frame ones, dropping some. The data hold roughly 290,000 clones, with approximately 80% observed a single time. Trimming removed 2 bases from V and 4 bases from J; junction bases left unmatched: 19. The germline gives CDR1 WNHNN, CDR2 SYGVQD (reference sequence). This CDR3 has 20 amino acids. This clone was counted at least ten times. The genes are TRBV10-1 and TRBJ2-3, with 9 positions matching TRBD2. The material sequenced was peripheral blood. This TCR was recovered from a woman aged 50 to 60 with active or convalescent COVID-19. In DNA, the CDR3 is TGCGCCAGCAGTGAGAATGAATTGGCTAGCGGGACTCGTGAGGCAGATACGCAGTATTTT. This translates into CASSENELASGTREADTQYF.